A single sample gave rise to the 31 T cell receptor beta chains below, sequenced in a study of blood T cell repertoires in COVID-19. Sequencing used immunoSEQ multiplex PCR; TCRdb keeps in-frame clones, though not all of them. The table records roughly 280,000 clones, around nine tenths of them present only once. Sequencing used peripheral blood. Receptors originate from a man between 40 and 49 years old with active or convalescent COVID-19.

V and J are TRBV7-9 and TRBJ2-3; 7 positions agree with TRBD2. From germline, CDR1 is SEHNR and CDR2 FQNEAQ (reference sequence). V was clipped by 5 bases and J by 6 bases; unmatched bases: 8. The CDR3 is made up of 14 amino acids. The CDR3 region has the DNA TGTGCCAGCAGCCCAGGACTAGAGACGGATACGCAGTATTTT. This gives the protein CASSPGLETDTQYF.

This chain links TRBV19 with TRBJ1-5; the D gene is possibly TRBD1 (5 bases). Germline V CDR1 and CDR2: LNHDA, SQIVND (reference sequence). The CDR3 is made up of 10 amino acids. V was shortened by 10 bases and J by 5 bases, with 6 bases between the two germline ends. The CDR3 sequence: CATGDQPQHF. The CDR3 region has the DNA TGTGCCACGGGGGATCAGCCCCAGCATTTT.

This chain joins TRBV7-3 and TRBJ2-2; maybe TRBD2 (5 bases). The CDR3 contains 16 residues. Germline CDR1 and CDR2: SGHTA and FQGTGA. Trimming stripped 5 bases from V and 4 bases from J, with 17 bases between. As DNA, the CDR3 is TGTGCCAGCAGCCTGAGGGCTGCCGGAGTCACCGGGGAGCTGTTTTTT. This encodes CASSLRAAGVTGELFF.

V gene TRBV9 combines with J gene TRBJ2-3, with 8 bases aligning to TRBD1. This CDR3 spans 15 amino acids. V lost 4 bases and J lost 5; bases outside the gene matches: 9. From germline, CDR1 is SGDLS and CDR2 YYNGEE. The CDR3 nucleotides read TGTGCCAGCAGCCCCCGGACAGGGTTCGGAGATACGCAGTATTTT. Protein: CASSPRTGFGDTQYF.

V is TRBV24-1 and J is TRBJ2-1; 9 positions match TRBD2. V dropped 4 bases and J dropped 0; count of bases not matched to a gene: 12. The germline gives CDR1 KGHDR, CDR2 SFDVKD. CDR3 length: 19 residues. CDR3 DNA: TGTGCCACCAGTGAGGGAGGATGGGCGGGAGGGAGCTCCTACAATGAGCAGTTCTTC. Its protein product is CATSEGGWAGGSSYNEQFF.

The V call is TRBV12-3 or TRBV12-4, the J call TRBJ2-7, with TRBD1 identical over 8 bases. J gave up 6 bases and V 6 bases, and 4 bases lay outside the gene matches. The CDR3 consists of 12 residues. Here the CDR3 reads CASRYGTGEQYF. The CDR3 region has the DNA TGTGCCAGCAGATACGGGACAGGCGAGCAGTACTTC.

The genes are TRBV18 and TRBJ1-2; no firm D call. This CDR3 has 12 amino acids. CDR1 and CDR2 (germline): KGHSH, LQKENI. Trimming removed 5 bases from V and 10 bases from J, with 14 bases in between. The CDR3 region is CASSSKTGFYTF. The DNA for the CDR3 is TGTGCCAGCTCATCCAAAACGGGGTTCTACACCTTC.

CDR3 DNA sequence: TGTGCCATCACCGATGACAGGGGGCAGAATTCACCCCTCCACTTT. Translating gives CAITDDRGQNSPLHF. The chain joins TRBV10-3 to TRBJ1-6; 10 bases fit TRBD1. CDR3 length equals 15 residues. With 7 bases clipped from V and 7 bases from J, the junction kept 7 bases outside the gene matches. Per the germline V gene, CDR1 is ENHRY and CDR2 is SYGVKD.

J is TRBJ1-4 and V is TRBV2; weak D call: TRBD1 (6 bases). The V gene lost 6 bases and the J gene lost 5 bases, with 16 bases spanning the gap. The CDR3 covers 15 residues. CDR1 SNHLY and CDR2 FYNNEI come from the germline V gene. The chain's CDR3 is CASRRRAGQNEKLFF. The DNA of the CDR3 is TGTGCCAGCAGAAGAAGAGCCGGACAGAATGAAAAACTGTTTTTT.

The chain carries TRBV6-5 and TRBJ1-1; 11 nucleotides line up with TRBD1. The V gene end was trimmed by 6 bases and the J gene end by 6 bases; junction bases not matched to a gene: 6. In germline, CDR1 is MNHEY, CDR2 SVGAGI. CDR3 length equals 14 residues. Written as DNA, the CDR3 is TGTGCCAGCAGCCCCGGGACAGGGGGGTCTGAAGCTTTCTTT. This translates into CASSPGTGGSEAFF.

The V gene is TRBV7-2, the J gene TRBJ2-5; D is perhaps TRBD2 (5 bases). The V end was cut by 4 bases, the J end by 2 bases, with 8 bases between. The length of the CDR3 is 13 residues. Germline V gene data show CDR1 as SGHTA and CDR2 as FQGNSA. CDR3 coding DNA: TGTGCCAGCAGCTACGGGGAGCAAGAGACCCAGTACTTC. Its protein product is CASSYGEQETQYF.

The gene calls are TRBV21-1 and TRBJ2-6; TRBD1, the table's D call, was not compared with the DNA. TRBV21-1 is marked as a pseudogene. CDR3 length equals 18 residues. CDR3 bases: TGTGCCAGCAGCAAAGAGGGAGAACAGGGTGGTGGGGCCAACGTCCTGACTTTC. Encoded protein: CASSKEGEQGGGANVLTF.

The chain recombines TRBV28 with TRBJ1-2; D not resolved. CDR1 and CDR2 from the germline V gene are MDHEN and SYDVKM. The CDR3 spans 12 residues. With 3 bases removed from V and 4 bases from J, the gap between germline ends came to 6 bases. The DNA of the CDR3 is TGTGCCAGCAGTTTTGAGAGCTATGGCTACACCTTC. This codes for CASSFESYGYTF.

The chain links TRBV6-2 or TRBV6-3 to TRBJ1-5; D call uncertain. V was clipped by 5 bases and J by 11 bases, with 10 bases between them. The germline gives CDR1 MNHEY, CDR2 SVGEGT. The CDR3 has 11 residues. The CDR3 bases are TGTGCCAGCAGTCCAGGAAATACCCAGCATTTT. Protein sequence: CASSPGNTQHF.

This rearrangement joins TRBV6-5 to TRBJ2-5, with a possible D match to TRBD2 (5 bases). The CDR3 has 13 amino acids. The V end lost 2 bases, the J end lost 4 bases, and 8 bases lay between the germline ends. In germline, CDR1 is MNHEY, CDR2 SVGAGI. The DNA of the CDR3 is TGTGCCAGCAGTTACCGACTATTAGAGACCCAGTACTTC. Protein: CASSYRLLETQYF.

The chain is built from TRBV5-5 and TRBJ2-3, with TRBD1 as a possible D gene (6 bases). Germline assignment: CDR1 SGHKS and CDR2 YYEKEE (reference sequence). CDR3 length equals 15 residues. Deletions cut 0 bases from V and 5 bases from J, with 13 bases between. DNA for the CDR3: TGTGCCAGCAGCTTGGTTCTGGGGGCGAGAGATACGCAGTATTTT. It yields the protein CASSLVLGARDTQYF.

This sequence joins TRBV12-3 or TRBV12-4 and TRBJ1-1; the D is unclear. Between the trimmed V and J ends, which lost 6 bases and 3 bases, there was a span of 11 bases. This CDR3 comprises 13 residues. The CDR3 bases are TGTGCCAGCAGCGAGCAGGCCTACACTGAAGCTTTCTTT. This codes for CASSEQAYTEAFF.

The chain couples TRBV4-1 to TRBJ2-1; possibly TRBD1 for D (6 bases). CDR3 length: 14 residues. V was cut by 2 bases and J by 7 bases, with 12 bases left in between. CDR1 and CDR2 (germline): MGHRA, YSYEKL. The CDR3: CASSQSGQPNEQFF. The CDR3 bases are TGCGCCAGCAGCCAATCAGGACAGCCAAATGAGCAGTTCTTC.

The V call is TRBV5-1, the J call TRBJ1-1, with 12 bases aligning to TRBD1. The trim removed 3 bases at V and 4 bases at J, leaving 1 base unmatched. In germline, CDR1 is SGHRS, CDR2 YFSETQ. This CDR3 is built from 14 residues. CDR3 bases: TGCGCCAGCAGCTGGGGACAGGGGGCCACTGAAGCTTTCTTT. It yields the protein CASSWGQGATEAFF. The entire variable domain, with the rest obtained from reference TRBV5-1 and TRBJ1-1, is as follows: KAGVTQTPRYLIKTRGQQVTLSCSPISGHRSVSWYQQTPGQGLQFLFEYFSETQRNKGNFPGRFSGRQFSNSRSEMNVSTLELGDSALYLCASSWGQGATEAFFGQGTRLTVV.

V gene TRBV5-1 combines with J gene TRBJ2-1; 11 bases align to TRBD2. The trim removed 0 bases at V and 6 bases at J, leaving 14 bases unmatched. Germline CDR1 and CDR2: SGHRS and YFSETQ. This CDR3 region has 19 residues. CDR3 sequence: CASSLGGTSGSSLGNEQFF. DNA of the CDR3: TGCGCCAGCAGCTTGGGGGGTACTAGCGGGAGTAGCCTTGGCAATGAGCAGTTCTTC.

The chain couples TRBV18 to TRBJ1-3; D gene unclear. The CDR3 runs 15 residues. Trimming removed 0 bases from V and 3 bases from J, with 9 bases in between. Per germline, CDR1 KGHSH and CDR2 LQKENI. Here the CDR3 reads CASSPPEPGGNTIYF. The DNA of the CDR3 is TGTGCCAGCTCACCACCCGAACCGGGTGGAAACACCATATATTTT.

This clone was counted between two and nine times. The chain has TRBV11-3 and TRBJ2-4; perhaps TRBD1 as D (6 bases). The V end lost 5 bases, the J end lost 1 base, and 9 bases lay between the germline ends. This CDR3 comprises 14 residues. Germline-derived CDR1 and CDR2 are SGHNT and YENEEA. The CDR3 DNA follows: TGTGCCAGCAGCAACAGGGTTGCCAAAAACATTCAGTACTTC. Amino acids: CASSNRVAKNIQYF.

The chain links TRBV6-6 to TRBJ1-4; 9 positions agree with TRBD1. There are 12 residues in the CDR3. Germline V lookup: CDR1 MNHNY, CDR2 SVGAGI (reference sequence). Unmatched junction bases numbered 3, after V lost 4 bases and J lost 12 bases. The CDR3 reads CASSWTGAELFF. In DNA form, the CDR3 reads TGTGCCAGCAGTTGGACAGGGGCGGAACTGTTTTTT.

V gene TRBV5-1 combines with J gene TRBJ1-6; tentative D call: TRBD1 (6 bases). The germline gives CDR1 SGHRS, CDR2 YFSETQ. Trimming took 0 bases from V and 7 from J, leaving 14 bases between them. The CDR3 is 16 amino acids. CDR3 amino acids: CASSLGGGGGNSPLHF. The CDR3 DNA reads as TGCGCCAGCAGCTTGGGTGGGGGGGGCGGAAATTCACCCCTCCACTTT.

This clone was observed a single time. The V call is TRBV4-1, the J call TRBJ2-3, with unresolved D. Trimming pared 0 bases from V and 2 bases from J, leaving 12 bases between. Germline V CDR1 and CDR2: MGHRA, YSYEKL. The CDR3 is made up of 16 amino acids. CDR3 DNA: TGCGCCAGCAGCCAAGATGGAGCACCCCACACAGATACGCAGTATTTT. This gives the protein CASSQDGAPHTDTQYF.

This sequence joins TRBV5-4 and TRBJ1-3; the D gene is possibly TRBD1 (5 bases). The V and J ends lost 1 base and 2 bases respectively, with 7 bases between them. CDR3 size: 14 residues. Germline-derived CDR1 and CDR2 are SGHNT and YYREEE (reference sequence). This CDR3 reads CASSLTGPGNTIYF. CDR3 bases: TGTGCCAGCAGCTTGACAGGTCCTGGAAACACCATATATTTT.

The genes are TRBV12-3 or TRBV12-4 and TRBJ1-5, with unresolved D. Trimming shortened V by 7 bases and J by 5 bases, and 9 bases separated the two germline ends. The CDR3 loop spans 12 amino acids. CDR3 sequence reads: CASTSGDQPQHF. The CDR3 DNA is TGTGCCAGCACCTCCGGTGATCAGCCCCAGCATTTT.

The chain carries TRBV2 and TRBJ1-3; D is undetermined. The germline V gene encodes CDR1 SNHLY and CDR2 FYNNEI. The V and J ends lost 0 bases and 0 bases respectively, with 12 bases between them. This CDR3 has 17 residues. DNA for the CDR3: TGTGCCAGCAGTGAAGCTACTGCCTCATCCTCTGGAAACACCATATATTTT. Its protein is CASSEATASSSGNTIYF. Based on the CDR3 plus reference TRBV2 and TRBJ1-3, the full variable domain is EPEVTQTPSHQVTQMGQEVILRCVPISNHLYFYWYRQILGQKVEFLVSFYNNEISEKSEIFDDQFSVERPDGSNFTLKIRSTKLEDSAMYFCASSEATASSSGNTIYFGEGSWLTVV.

V is TRBV30 and J is TRBJ2-6; a possible D gene is TRBD1 (6 bases). The V gene's germline CDR1 is GTSNPN and CDR2 SVGIG (reference sequence). This CDR3 region has 14 residues. V lost 2 bases and J 4 bases, leaving 9 bases between the germline ends. The CDR3 protein is CAWSTGLGANVLTF. The DNA of the CDR3 is TGTGCCTGGAGTACAGGGTTGGGGGCCAACGTCCTGACTTTC.

This clone was observed once. The chain links TRBV6-6 to TRBJ1-6, with D perhaps TRBD1 (6 bases). Germline CDR1 MNHNY, CDR2 SVGAGI (reference sequence). V lost 5 bases and J lost 14, with 22 bases in between. The CDR3 is 15 residues long. CDR3 coding DNA: TGTGCCAGCAGTAACACAGTTGGGGCCACAGGGTCCCTCCACTTT. Encoded protein: CASSNTVGATGSLHF.

This rearrangement joins TRBV7-9 to TRBJ1-4, with D tentatively TRBD1 (5 bases). The length of the CDR3 is 16 residues. Per the germline V gene, CDR1 is SEHNR and CDR2 is FQNEAQ (reference sequence). V dropped 2 bases and J dropped 3 bases, with 13 bases sitting between them. This CDR3 is CASSLIWGGANEKLFF. In DNA form, the CDR3 reads TGTGCCAGCAGCTTAATATGGGGCGGAGCTAATGAAAAACTGTTTTTT.